Listed here are 8 T cell receptor beta chains from one sample, sequenced in a study of blood T cell repertoires in COVID-19. Only in-frame clones appear in the TCRdb table, and some are missing; sequencing was by immunoSEQ multiplex PCR. The sample carries about 110,000 clones, approximately 67% recorded once. The sample comprised peripheral blood. The receptors here all came from a woman aged 55-69 years with acute or convalescent COVID-19.

V usage is TRBV10-3 and J usage is TRBJ1-5; a weak D match, TRBD1 (5 bases). V was cut by 10 bases and J by 3 bases, with 13 bases left in between. Germline V gene lookup returns CDR1 ENHRY and CDR2 SYGVKD. The CDR3 is made up of 13 amino acids. The CDR3 region has the DNA TGTGCCACCCACGGGGGGATCAATCAGCCCCAGCATTTT. Translating it yields CATHGGINQPQHF.

This sequence joins TRBV9 and TRBJ2-2; D is possibly TRBD2 (6 bases). Germline V gives CDR1 SGDLS, CDR2 YYNGEE. V was cut by 0 bases and J by 6 bases, with 12 bases left in between. The CDR3 totals 15 residues. Here the CDR3 DNA reads TGTGCCAGCAGCGTAGTAGTAGGAGGGCCCGGGGAGCTGTTTTTT. Amino acid sequence: CASSVVVGGPGELFF.

Regarding this clone: Other DNA sequences of this sample code for an identical CDR3. This CDR3 reads CASSIGGNTEAFF. The CDR3 DNA follows: TGTGCCAGTAGTATCGGCGGGAACACTGAAGCTTTCTTT. The chain carries TRBV19 and TRBJ1-1; D remains unclear. CDR3 length: 13 amino acids. V was shortened by 3 bases and J by 1 base, with 6 bases between the two germline ends. CDR1 is LNHDA, CDR2 SQIVND, per germline (reference sequence). The whole variable domain, remainder taken from reference TRBV19 and TRBJ1-1, is DGGITQSPKYLFRKEGQNVTLSCEQNLNHDAMYWYRQDPGQGLRLIYYSQIVNDFQKGDIAEGYSVSREKKESFPLTVTSAQKNPTAFYLCASSIGGNTEAFFGQGTRLTVV.

The chain uses TRBV5-6 and TRBJ2-2; D gene ambiguous. V gave up 1 base and J gave up 1 base, with 5 bases separating them. In germline, CDR1 is SGHDT, CDR2 YYEEEE. The length of the CDR3 is 14 residues. CDR3 DNA sequence: TGTGCCAGCAGCTTGCCCCGGAACACCGGGGAGCTGTTTTTT. It is translated as CASSLPRNTGELFF. The entire variable domain, with the rest obtained from reference TRBV5-6 and TRBJ2-2, is as follows: DAGVTQSPTHLIKTRGQQVTLRCSPKSGHDTVSWYQQALGQGPQFIFQYYEEEERQRGNFPDRFSGHQFPNYSSELNVNALLLGDSALYLCASSLPRNTGELFFGEGSRLTVL.

The rearrangement uses TRBV6-4 and TRBJ2-7, with a weak D call TRBD2 (6 bases). This CDR3 contains 14 residues. From germline, CDR1 is MRHNA and CDR2 SNTAGT. Trimming took 11 bases from V and 3 from J, leaving 20 bases between them. This chain's CDR3 is CAGSPGRTIYEQYF. CDR3 sequence (DNA): TGTGCCGGTTCTCCGGGGAGGACAATCTACGAGCAGTACTTC.

The V and J genes are TRBV29-1 and TRBJ2-7; 7 nucleotides align to TRBD1. The length of the CDR3 is 14 residues. J lost 4 bases, V lost 1 base, and 7 bases had no gene match. Germline CDR1 is SQVTM and CDR2 is ANQGSEA. The CDR3 nucleotides are TGCAGCGTTGAAGTGGGGGACAGAGAATACGAGCAGTACTTC. Its translation: CSVEVGDREYEQYF.

V and J are TRBV27 and TRBJ1-2; 7 nucleotides agree with TRBD1. Germline V gives CDR1 MNHEY, CDR2 SMNVEV (reference sequence). V lost 3 bases and J lost 9; bases outside the gene matches: 7. The CDR3 is made up of 13 amino acids. The CDR3 DNA is TGTGCCAGCAGTTTTAGCAGGGGGGAGCGCTACACCTTC. Its protein is CASSFSRGERYTF.

The chain uses TRBV3-1 (or the pseudogene TRBV3-2) and TRBJ1-3; 9 bases fit TRBD1. Per germline, CDR1 LGHDT and CDR2 YNNKEL (reference sequence). V trimming: 4 bases; J trimming: 2 bases; junction bases outside the gene matches: 9. The CDR3 length is 17 residues. CDR3 bases: TGTGCCAGCAGCCCAGGGATACAGGGGGCCGCTGGAAACACCATATATTTT. Translating gives CASSPGIQGAAGNTIYF.